This T cell receptor beta chain was identified during a study of shared clonotypes between healthy human individuals (dated by TCRdb to about 2020). Regarding the research as a whole: A few men and a couple of women, aged 18 to 49 years, made up the cohort. Per donor, three plates each were used for CD4 naive and CD4 memory, two for CD8 naive, and one for CD8 memory. To estimate repertoire size and how much clonotype sharing occurs between individuals, the study deeply sequenced the blood TCR repertoires of about five healthy adults. Leukapheresis yielded between about 0.85 and 10 billion PBMCs per donor. To increase sequencing depth and limit assay-specific biases, TCR repertoire library preparation and sequencing were carried out by different laboratories using diverse techniques.

General study outcomes and caveats: Naive subsets generally had larger estimated clonotype richness than memory subsets. Around 5% of naive CD4, 3.5% of naive CD8, around 2.3% of memory CD4, and about 0.4% of memory CD8 clonotypes were shared across several donors. The genetic and exposure-history diversity represented was limited by the small number of donors. Pairwise subsampling indicated that sequencing depth was expected to affect the degree of clonotype sharing among donors. Compared with non-shared clonotypes, clonotypes shared by all four sorted-subset donors had higher generation probabilities. Rarefaction of sorted-subset datasets indicated incomplete sequencing despite the large sequencing depth. Sampling was limited to blood, and TCR repertoires in tissue likely differ from TCR repertoires in blood.

Using the deep immunoSEQ assay, TCR CDR3 regions were amplified from genomic DNA by multiplex PCR. Extracted genomic DNA from each cell subset was spread evenly across all wells of several immunoSEQ 96-well plates, with each plate serving as a replicate. For sorted subsets, each replicate PCR was loaded with around 200 ng genomic DNA, equivalent to 25,000 to 35,000 T cell genomes. The purified libraries were quantified using a Qubit 3.0 fluorometer, sized with a Bioanalyzer 2100, and then quantified again using the KAPA Library Quantification kit. Every immunoSEQ 96-well plate was sequenced on a dedicated single-read 150-cycle Illumina NextSeq 550 flow cell. From the authors' description of their analysis: Because the immunoSEQ output included only junctional sequences and no quality scores, the filtering could not be the same as the filtering used for full-length reads. To assign V/J genes and CDR3, sequences were annotated using PyIR, a Python wrapper for IgBLAST v1.9, with IMGT germline references. Reads were removed for weak V/J assignments (E-value above 1e-6), missing CDR3, stop codons, out-of-frame junctions, or ambiguous translated residues. V3J clonotypes were defined by identical inferred V gene, J gene, and CDR3 amino acid sequence. The percentage overlap between two repertoires was calculated by dividing the number of shared unique clonotypes by the size of the smaller repertoire. Repertoire richness was assessed with RTK rarefaction, the Chao1 estimator, and Recon v2.1 estimates of unobserved clonotypes. Generation probabilities were computed with OLGA for all TCRbeta clonotypes obtained by the gDNA method from four donors. TCRdb stores this immuneACCESS table with in-frame sequences only. Part of the clones is absent; in the studies checked, under half of the shortfall reflects unresolved V genes, and no reason is known for the rest. V and J calls and clone size are copied from that table; D and trimming were computed from the DNA. The sample profile shows approximately 1.9 million clones; 93% of them were found once. Less than 2% of the sample belongs to the ten largest clones.

CD8 naive samples were CD45RO-negative cells positively selected for CCR7, giving a CD45RA+CCR7+ population that excluded TemRA cells. Donors were healthy HIV-negative adults with no recently reported acute infections or vaccinations. Every donor was a Caucasian adult living in Nashville, Tennessee, USA. Blood was collected by leukapheresis, and PBMCs were isolated by Ficoll-Histopaque density gradient centrifugation and then cryopreserved in liquid nitrogen vapor phase. Analytical flow cytometry was used to check the purity and quantity of every magnetically sorted T cell population. From each sorted fraction, genomic DNA was isolated and quantified by UV absorbance on a Nanodrop 2000c. With respect to this clone: Its binding antigen is unknown. Base qualities are not at hand, and no much larger clone is one base apart.

The sequence was collected from a man between 18 and 35 years old in good health. Some clones in this sample may be carry-over from other donors' samples. The sequencing input was naive CD8+ T cells from PBMCs. The cell subset or site label here, explained by the study, means: CD45RA+CCR7+.

Read as DNA, the sequence is TGCGCCAGCACCTCCCCGGTGGGACAGATCCAAGAGACCCAGTACTTC. Its coded protein is CASTSPVGQIQETQYF. Here the chain combines TRBV5-1 and TRBJ2-5; TRBD1 matches 7 bases in the middle. The CDR3 starts with the cysteine, ends with the phenylalanine, and has 16 residues. Only CDR3 DNA remains: 48 bases, in frame from the first base. For this chain, trimming is 6 bases at the V end and 1 base at the J end, and the number of junction bases without a gene match is 12. The germline V gene specifies SGHRS as CDR1 and YFSETQ as CDR2.